The rows below give T cell receptor beta chains drawn from one sample of a study of spatial heterogeneity in lung cancer. Using its own MiXCR run on the 5' RACE reads, TCRdb lists one record per CDR3 protein. In the table there are about 2,000 distinct CDR3 sequences, about 8% of which are singletons. Sequenced here: lung tumor tissue, sampled at surgery. These receptors came from a male donor with early-stage non-small cell lung cancer. Each CDR3 is given with its conserved first and last residue. Each record gives: clone size, J gene, V gene, D gene, CDR3 protein, CDR3 DNA. The D gene is left open where the match is weak. Clone size is given for some rows only: seen once, a few or many times, or a class if the clone is expanded.

clone size: few; J gene: TRBJ2-1; V gene: TRBV12-3/TRBV12-4; D gene: -; CDR3 protein: CASRPPGHFLFNEQFF; CDR3 DNA: TGTGCCAGCAGACCCCCGGGACATTTCTTATTCAATGAGCAGTTCTTC
clone size: medium-sized; J gene: TRBJ2-5; V gene: TRBV24-1; D gene: -; CDR3 protein: CATSDSPRETQYF; CDR3 DNA: TGTGCCACCAGTGATTCTCCTCGGGAGACCCAGTACTTC
clone size: few; J gene: TRBJ1-1; V gene: TRBV5-4; D gene: -; CDR3 protein: CASSLRGLTGTRNTEAFF; CDR3 DNA: TGTGCCAGCAGCTTGAGGGGCCTAACAGGGACCAGGAACACTGAAGCTTTCTTT
clone size: -; J gene: TRBJ2-2; V gene: TRBV10-3; D gene: TRBD1; CDR3 protein: CAISAEDRANTGELFF; CDR3 DNA: TGTGCCATCAGTGCAGAGGACAGGGCGAACACCGGGGAGCTGTTTTTT
clone size: medium-sized; J gene: TRBJ2-7; V gene: TRBV4-1; D gene: -; CDR3 protein: CASSHYDPLDGVGGYEQYF; CDR3 DNA: TGCGCCAGCAGCCATTATGACCCCCTTGACGGGGTAGGGGGCTACGAGCAGTACTTC
clone size: medium-sized; J gene: TRBJ2-2; V gene: TRBV20-1; D gene: -; CDR3 protein: CSARDRMGVTGELFF; CDR3 DNA: TGCAGTGCTAGAGATCGGATGGGGGTCACCGGGGAGCTGTTTTTT
clone size: many; J gene: TRBJ2-2; V gene: TRBV30; D gene: -; CDR3 protein: CAWGHQDRSATGELFF; CDR3 DNA: TGTGCCTGGGGGCACCAGGATCGGTCCGCCACCGGGGAGCTGTTTTTT
clone size: medium-sized; J gene: TRBJ1-2; V gene: TRBV28; D gene: -; CDR3 protein: CASSLFGSITGWNYGYTF; CDR3 DNA: TGTGCCAGCAGTTTATTCGGCAGTATCACCGGTTGGAACTATGGCTACACCTTC
clone size: medium-sized; J gene: TRBJ2-2; V gene: TRBV6-4; D gene: TRBD1; CDR3 protein: CASSEQGATGELFF; CDR3 DNA: TGTGCCAGCAGTGAACAGGGGGCGACCGGGGAGCTGTTTTTT
clone size: medium-sized; J gene: TRBJ2-3; V gene: TRBV20-1; D gene: -; CDR3 protein: CSAPRPAGSTDTQYF; CDR3 DNA: TGCAGTGCCCCTAGACCAGCGGGTAGCACAGATACGCAGTATTTT
clone size: medium-sized; J gene: TRBJ2-5; V gene: TRBV7-9; D gene: TRBD1; CDR3 protein: CASSLGSGTGTGEGETQYF; CDR3 DNA: TGTGCCAGCAGCCTAGGATCCGGGACAGGCACGGGGGAAGGCGAGACCCAGTACTTC
clone size: medium-sized; J gene: TRBJ2-3; V gene: TRBV6-7; D gene: TRBD1; CDR3 protein: CASSTQGAGDTQYF; CDR3 DNA: TGTGCCAGCAGCACACAGGGGGCTGGAGATACGCAGTATTTT
clone size: many; J gene: TRBJ2-5; V gene: TRBV7-6; D gene: -; CDR3 protein: CASSPYQETQYF; CDR3 DNA: TGTGCCAGCAGCCCGTACCAAGAGACCCAGTACTTC
clone size: medium-sized; J gene: TRBJ1-5; V gene: TRBV6-1; D gene: -; CDR3 protein: CASSEWRGDQPQHF; CDR3 DNA: TGTGCCAGCAGTGAATGGCGGGGCGATCAGCCCCAGCATTTT
clone size: medium-sized; J gene: TRBJ2-1; V gene: TRBV7-9; D gene: -; CDR3 protein: CASSLGSGFYNEQFF; CDR3 DNA: TGTGCCAGCAGCTTGGGAAGCGGGTTTTACAATGAGCAGTTCTTC
clone size: many; J gene: TRBJ1-6; V gene: TRBV7-8; D gene: -; CDR3 protein: CASRPTDYLNSPLHF; CDR3 DNA: TGTGCCAGCAGACCGACCGATTACCTTAATTCACCCCTCCACTTT
clone size: medium-sized; J gene: TRBJ2-1; V gene: TRBV20-1; D gene: -; CDR3 protein: CSARESGHYNEQFF; CDR3 DNA: TGCAGTGCTAGAGAGTCCGGGCATTACAATGAGCAGTTCTTC
clone size: medium-sized; J gene: TRBJ2-2; V gene: TRBV12-5; D gene: -; CDR3 protein: CASGLVVSGTGELFF; CDR3 DNA: TGTGCTAGTGGTTTGGTAGTGTCGGGCACCGGGGAGCTGTTTTTT